This TCR beta chain appears in the sequencing data of a study of shared clonotypes between healthy human individuals. This clone was recorded once. Those who donated were healthy HIV-negative adults, with no recent acute infections or vaccinations reported. CDR3 length equals 14 residues. Trimming removed 6 bases at V and 2 bases at J, with 14 bases between. In germline, CDR1 is SNHLY, CDR2 FYNNEI. Assay: immunoSEQ multiplex PCR; the TCRdb copy retains only in-frame clones and omits some. Among 2,500,000 or so clones, roughly nine tenths were seen once, and the ten largest hold roughly 0.14%. The receptor was derived from a man younger than 30 in good health. Input material: naive CD4+ T cells sorted from blood. Indicated subset: CD45RA+ positively selected. This rearrangement joins TRBV2 to TRBJ2-7; unclear D gene. The CDR3 reads CASRETVLTYEQYF. DNA for the CDR3: TGTGCCAGCAGGGAGACGGTACTGACCTACGAGCAGTACTTC.